This T cell receptor beta chain was obtained from a study of T cells in localized non-small cell lung cancer. Findings and limits, study-wide: Exceeding tumor, uninvolved adjacent lung had the highest T cell clonality.

Using immunoSEQ multiplex PCR, the repertoire was profiled, and TCRdb retains in-frame clones only, with some absent. The repertoire holds 25,000 to 35,000 clones, with approximately 90% as singletons. The CDR3 sequence is 14 residues long. Germline CDR1 is KGHSH and CDR2 is LQKENI. Deletions cut 2 bases from V and 3 bases from J, with 9 bases between. This clone has a single count. The antigen remains undetermined. Sequencing was performed on PBMCs, taken before any cancer treatment. This sequence joins TRBV18 and TRBJ2-3; D is undetermined. This TCR was sampled from a man aged 35-69 years with stage II lung adenocarcinoma. The CDR3 DNA follows: TGTGCCAGCTCACCATCCGTACTTACAGATACGCAGTATTTT. It encodes CASSPSVLTDTQYF.